The 14 T cell receptor beta chains below come from one sample, sequenced in a study of blood T cell repertoires in COVID-19. The data were produced by immunoSEQ multiplex PCR, yet TCRdb's version contains in-frame clones alone and is incomplete. The sample comprises 200,000 to 250,000 clones, roughly 80% of which are singletons, and roughly 1.8% rests with the top ten. Sequencing was performed on PBMCs or T cells enriched from blood (not recorded which). These receptors were taken from a man in his 60s who had recovered from COVID-19.

There are many counts of this clone. The chain uses TRBV29-1 and TRBJ2-4; TRBD1 agrees at 12 bases. CDR1 is SQVTM, CDR2 ANQGSEA, per germline. CDR3 length: 16 residues. V was pared by 7 bases and J by 7 bases, with 14 bases of the junction left unmatched. The CDR3 DNA sequence: TGCAGCGCCCGATTCGGGACAGGGGGCGCGTGGAACATTCAGTACTTC. Translation: CSARFGTGGAWNIQYF.

A word on this clone: The same CDR3 also results from other DNA sequences found in this sample. The chain couples TRBV30 to TRBJ2-5, with D possibly being TRBD2 (5 bases). V gave up 0 bases and J gave up 5 bases, with 7 bases separating them. The V gene's germline CDR1 is GTSNPN and CDR2 SVGIG (reference sequence). CDR3 length equals 12 residues. Here the CDR3 reads CAWSVSGETQYF. Here the CDR3 DNA reads TGTGCCTGGAGTGTAAGCGGCGAGACCCAGTACTTC.

The chain couples TRBV7-2 to TRBJ2-7, with 8 bases matching TRBD2. This CDR3 is 16 amino acids long. The germline V gene encodes CDR1 SGHTA and CDR2 FQGNSA. The V and J ends lost 4 bases and 0 bases, in that order; junction bases with no gene match: 8. The DNA for the CDR3 is TGTGCCAGCAGCTCCTCAGCGGGGGCGAGCTCCTACGAGCAGTACTTC. It encodes CASSSSAGASSYEQYF.

The chain uses TRBV5-1 and TRBJ2-5; TRBD1 agrees at 7 bases. This CDR3 spans 17 amino acids. CDR1 is SGHRS and CDR2 is YFSETQ in the germline V gene. V lost 0 bases to trimming and J lost 1 base; unmatched junction nucleotides: 9. CDR3 amino acids: CASSLASVGTAQETQYF. The DNA of the CDR3 is TGCGCCAGCAGCTTGGCCTCTGTTGGGACAGCCCAAGAGACCCAGTACTTC. Looking up the rest from reference TRBV5-1 and TRBJ2-5 gives the full variable domain: KAGVTQTPRYLIKTRGQQVTLSCSPISGHRSVSWYQQTPGQGLQFLFEYFSETQRNKGNFPGRFSGRQFSNSRSEMNVSTLELGDSALYLCASSLASVGTAQETQYFGPGTRLLVL.

This rearrangement joins TRBV5-5 to TRBJ2-1; D remains ambiguous. Germline V CDR1 and CDR2: SGHKS, YYEKEE (reference sequence). CDR3 length equals 13 residues. Deletions cut 2 bases from V and 3 bases from J, with 6 bases between. Written as DNA, the CDR3 is TGTGCCAGCAGCTTAGCTAACTACAATGAGCAGTTCTTC. It translates to CASSLANYNEQFF.

The rearrangement joins TRBV7-9 to TRBJ1-1, with TRBD1 identical over 8 bases. V was pared by 5 bases and J by 3 bases, with 8 bases of the junction left unmatched. Germline assignment: CDR1 SEHNR and CDR2 FQNEAQ (reference sequence). The CDR3 has 15 residues. Here the CDR3 reads CASSPRQGMDTEAFF. As DNA, the CDR3 is TGTGCCAGCAGCCCTCGACAGGGGATGGACACTGAAGCTTTCTTT.

The chain recombines TRBV11-3 with TRBJ1-1, with a possible D match to TRBD1 (6 bases). The CDR3 totals 14 residues. Germline loops: CDR1 SGHNT, CDR2 YENEEA. Deletions cut 5 bases from V and 0 bases from J, with 10 bases between. The CDR3 region is CASSRDTLNTEAFF. The CDR3 region has the DNA TGTGCCAGCAGCCGGGACACCTTGAACACTGAAGCTTTCTTT.

A remark on this clone: Other DNA sequences in the sample encode the same CDR3. This rearrangement joins TRBV18 to TRBJ1-1; TRBD1 is a possible D gene (6 bases). V was shortened by 3 bases and J by 1 base, with 9 bases between the two germline ends. The germline V gene has CDR1 KGHSH and CDR2 LQKENI. The CDR3 has 14 residues. CDR3 in DNA: TGTGCCAGCTCACCGGGGACACCGAACACTGAAGCTTTCTTT. Translation gives CASSPGTPNTEAFF.

The rearrangement joins TRBV25-1 to TRBJ2-3; weak D call: TRBD2 (5 bases). The CDR3 length is 16 residues. CDR1 is MGHDK, CDR2 SYGVNS, per germline. Trimming shortened V by 5 bases and J by 0 bases, and 15 bases separated the two germline ends. In DNA form, the CDR3 reads TGTGCCAGCAGTATTTACAGCGGCCTGAGCACAGATACGCAGTATTTT. Its translation: CASSIYSGLSTDTQYF.

This chain connects TRBV2 to TRBJ2-3; the match to TRBD1 covers 10 bases. The CDR3 spans 16 residues. Germline assignment: CDR1 SNHLY and CDR2 FYNNEI. J lost 5 bases, V lost 6 bases, and 11 bases had no gene match. The CDR3 loop is CASSADRGDLGDTQYF. The CDR3 DNA follows: TGTGCCAGCAGCGCGGACAGGGGGGACTTAGGAGATACGCAGTATTTT.

The genes are TRBV11-3 and TRBJ2-7, with D maybe TRBD1 (5 bases). The length of the CDR3 is 14 residues. V was shortened by 2 bases and J by 4 bases, with 12 bases between the two germline ends. Germline V gene sequence: CDR1 SGHNT, CDR2 YENEEA. The chain's CDR3 is CASSLLAGSYEQYF. CDR3 bases: TGTGCCAGCAGCTTATTGGCAGGGTCGTACGAGCAGTACTTC.

The chain is built from TRBV5-1 and TRBJ2-7, with 8 bases aligning to TRBD1. The CDR3 has 13 residues. The trim removed 7 bases at V and 5 bases at J, leaving 8 bases unmatched. Germline-derived CDR1 and CDR2 are SGHRS and YFSETQ. The CDR3 loop is CASAQTGVDEQYF. DNA for the CDR3: TGCGCCAGCGCCCAGACAGGGGTGGACGAGCAGTACTTC. The full variable domain, rest sourced from reference TRBV5-1 and TRBJ2-7, is KAGVTQTPRYLIKTRGQQVTLSCSPISGHRSVSWYQQTPGQGLQFLFEYFSETQRNKGNFPGRFSGRQFSNSRSEMNVSTLELGDSALYLCASAQTGVDEQYFGPGTRLTVT.

This chain connects TRBV28 to TRBJ2-1, with 12 nucleotides matching TRBD2. The CDR3 contains 16 residues. Germline V lookup: CDR1 MDHEN, CDR2 SYDVKM. J lost 3 bases, V lost 5 bases, and 5 bases had no gene match. The CDR3 sequence: CASSTSSGGDYNEQFF. The CDR3 DNA follows: TGTGCCAGCAGTACCTCTAGCGGGGGGGACTACAATGAGCAGTTCTTC.

The V and J genes are TRBV5-1 and TRBJ2-1; possibly TRBD1 for D (5 bases). The CDR3 spans 14 residues. Trimming left V 0 bases short and J 8 bases short, with 12 bases between. Germline-derived CDR1 and CDR2 are SGHRS and YFSETQ. The CDR3 DNA reads as TGCGCCAGCAGCTTGGAACGGCAGGGCGATGAGCAGTTCTTC. Translated, it gives CASSLERQGDEQFF.